This TCR beta chain was obtained from a study of T cell clones after liver transplantation. Turning to the study itself: TCRbeta sequencing after a pre-transplant mixed lymphocyte reaction identified graft-donor-reactive clones, later tracked in post-transplant blood. As an antigen-independent comparator, third-party-reactive TCRbeta sequences came from pre-transplant mixed lymphocyte reactions.

Concerning this clone: Its antigen is unknown.

Germline assignment: CDR1 SGHTA and CDR2 FQGTGA. J was trimmed by 4 bases and V by 3 bases; bases with no gene match: 3. This CDR3 has 15 amino acids. Study-wide points: Compared with third party-reactive sequences, donor-reactive ones declined more, independent of withdrawal success.

The data were produced by immunoSEQ multiplex PCR, yet TCRdb's version contains in-frame clones alone and is incomplete. The repertoire holds roughly 100,000 clones, with roughly four fifths as singletons. This receptor was identified in a human donor who received a liver transplant. This specimen was CD4+ T cells from blood, taken before liver transplant. The chain is built from TRBV7-3 and TRBJ2-5; 12 bases match TRBD2. The CDR3 DNA is TGTGCCAGCAGCTTGACTAGCGGGAGCTTAGAGACCCAGTACTTC. Protein product: CASSLTSGSLETQYF.